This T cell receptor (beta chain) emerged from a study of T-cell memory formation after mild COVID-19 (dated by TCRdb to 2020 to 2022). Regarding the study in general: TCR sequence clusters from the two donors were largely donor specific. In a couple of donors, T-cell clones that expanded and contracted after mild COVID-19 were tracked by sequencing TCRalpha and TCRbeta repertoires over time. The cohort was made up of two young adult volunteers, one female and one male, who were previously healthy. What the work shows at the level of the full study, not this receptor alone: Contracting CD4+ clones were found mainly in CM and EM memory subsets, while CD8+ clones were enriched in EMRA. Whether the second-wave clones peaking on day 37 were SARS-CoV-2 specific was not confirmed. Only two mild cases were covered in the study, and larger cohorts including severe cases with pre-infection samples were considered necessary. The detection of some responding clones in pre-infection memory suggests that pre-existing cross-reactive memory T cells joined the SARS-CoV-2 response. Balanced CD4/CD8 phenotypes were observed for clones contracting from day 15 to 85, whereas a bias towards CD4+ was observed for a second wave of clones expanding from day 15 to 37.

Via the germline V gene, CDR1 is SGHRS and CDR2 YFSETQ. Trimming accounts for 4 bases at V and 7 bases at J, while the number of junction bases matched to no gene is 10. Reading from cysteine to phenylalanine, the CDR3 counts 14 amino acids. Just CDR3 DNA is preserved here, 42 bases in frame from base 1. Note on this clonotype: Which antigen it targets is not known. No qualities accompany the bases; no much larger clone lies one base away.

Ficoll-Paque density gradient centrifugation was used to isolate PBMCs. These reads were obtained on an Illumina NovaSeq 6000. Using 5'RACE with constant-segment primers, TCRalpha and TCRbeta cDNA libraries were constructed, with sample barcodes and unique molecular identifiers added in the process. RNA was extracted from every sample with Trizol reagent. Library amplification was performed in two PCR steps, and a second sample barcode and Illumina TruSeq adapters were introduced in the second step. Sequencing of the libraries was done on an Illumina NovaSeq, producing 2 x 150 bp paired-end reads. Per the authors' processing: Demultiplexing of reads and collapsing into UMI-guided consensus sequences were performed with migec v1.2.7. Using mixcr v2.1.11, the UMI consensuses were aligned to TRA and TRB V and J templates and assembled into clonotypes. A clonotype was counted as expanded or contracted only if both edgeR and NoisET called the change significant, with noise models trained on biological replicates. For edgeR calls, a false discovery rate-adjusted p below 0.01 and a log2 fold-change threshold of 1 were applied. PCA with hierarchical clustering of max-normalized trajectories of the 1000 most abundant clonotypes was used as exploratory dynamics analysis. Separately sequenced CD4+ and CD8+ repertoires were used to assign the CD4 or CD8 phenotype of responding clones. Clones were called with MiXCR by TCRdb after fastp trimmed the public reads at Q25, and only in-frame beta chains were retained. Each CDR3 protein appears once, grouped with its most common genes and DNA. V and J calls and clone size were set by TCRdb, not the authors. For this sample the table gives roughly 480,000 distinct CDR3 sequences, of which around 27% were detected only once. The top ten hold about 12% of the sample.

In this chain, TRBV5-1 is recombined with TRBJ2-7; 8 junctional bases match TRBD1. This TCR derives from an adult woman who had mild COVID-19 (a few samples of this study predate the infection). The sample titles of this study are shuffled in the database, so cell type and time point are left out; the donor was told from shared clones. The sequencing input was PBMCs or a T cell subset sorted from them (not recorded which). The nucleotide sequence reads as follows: TGCGCCAGCAGCGCCGGCCTGACAGGGGAAGAGCAGTACTTC. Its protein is CASSAGLTGEEQYF.